What follows is one TCR beta chain and its context. Its antigen is currently unknown. The PCR had 60 Vbeta and 13 Jbeta primers. Repertoires were generated with immunoSEQ multiplex PCR, while TCRdb's copy carries only in-frame clones and drops some. Of roughly 200,000 clones listed, approximately 82% were seen once; the top ten hold about 0.63%. The sample comes from a study of cytomegalovirus exposure and HLA in healthy donors. The overall study: Falling in the Caucasian-associated ancestry cluster were 80% to 85% of a few hundred genotyped donors. Study findings and constraints: An analysis was carried out later, and it reportedly showed fewer N-insertions in an Asian-associated ancestry cluster than the roughly 700-donor mean. The later analysis indicated that the majority of CMV-associated TCR beta chains appeared HLA-restricted.

Germline V gives CDR1 LNHNV, CDR2 YYDKDF (reference sequence). Trimming took off 0 bases at V and 2 bases at J, with 7 bases between the two ends. This CDR3 has 14 amino acids. This rearrangement joins TRBV15 to TRBJ1-1; D unclear. Sequencing used PBMCs. This TCR came from a man aged 18 to 30 in good health and CMV-seronegative. CDR3 DNA: TGTGCCACCAGCAGAGATTCTCTAAACACTGAAGCTTTCTTT. Its translation: CATSRDSLNTEAFF. Variable domain in full (rest from reference TRBV15 and TRBJ1-1): DAMVIQNPRYQVTQFGKPVTLSCSQTLNHNVMYWYQQKSSQAPKLLFHYYDKDFNNEADTPDNFQSRRPNTSFCFLDIRSPGLGDTAMYLCATSRDSLNTEAFFGQGTRLTVV.